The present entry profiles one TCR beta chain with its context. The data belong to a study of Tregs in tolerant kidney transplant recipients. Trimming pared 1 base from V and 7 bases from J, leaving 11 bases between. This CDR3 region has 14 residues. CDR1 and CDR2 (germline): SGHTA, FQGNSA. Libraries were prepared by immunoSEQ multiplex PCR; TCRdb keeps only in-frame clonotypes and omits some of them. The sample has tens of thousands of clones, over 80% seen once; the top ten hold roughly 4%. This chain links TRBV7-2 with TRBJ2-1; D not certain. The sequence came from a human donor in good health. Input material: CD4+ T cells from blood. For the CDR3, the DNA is TGTGCCAGCAGCTTAGAGCCGCTTCGGAATGAGCAGTTCTTC. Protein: CASSLEPLRNEQFF.